This T cell receptor beta chain is from a study of chemoradiotherapy in HPV16-positive cancers. Produced via immunoSEQ multiplex PCR; TCRdb's table is partial and in-frame only. The sample lists 40,000 to 60,000 clones; about 88% were seen once. Germline trimming cut 1 base from V and 3 bases from J; bases unmatched to any gene: 5. The CDR3 spans 16 residues. In germline, CDR1 is LNHDA, CDR2 SQIVND (reference sequence). Repertoires were sampled repeatedly during chemoradiotherapy. This TCR derives from a human donor with HPV-associated anogenital cancer. The sequencing here drew on blood, taken from a patient who underwent chemoradiotherapy. V and J are TRBV19 and TRBJ2-7; 11 bases match TRBD1. CDR3 DNA: TGTGCCAGTAGTATAGGTACCGGGACAGGGGGCTACGAGCAGTACTTC. Residues: CASSIGTGTGGYEQYF.